The sample holds a few counts of the clone carrying this T cell receptor beta chain. Its antigen remains unknown. This sample was included in a study of somatic mutations in cytotoxic T cells in rheumatoid arthritis. Study-level findings and limits: There was no significant difference in CD8+ T-cell clonality between rheumatoid arthritis patients and age-matched healthy controls.

CDR1 and CDR2 (germline): MDHEN, SYDVKM. Trimming at V came to 5 bases and at J to 6 bases, leaving 5 bases not matched to a gene. This CDR3 is 14 amino acids long. Assay used: immunoSEQ multiplex PCR; TCRdb lists only in-frame clones, some missing. The table includes about 25,000 clones, less than 85% detected once. The chain combines TRBV28 with TRBJ2-1; 9 nucleotides line up with TRBD2. This clonotype was sampled from a woman aged 18-29 years in good health. What was sequenced was CD8+ T cells sorted from blood. This CDR3 is CASSRLAERNEQFF. The CDR3 coding sequence is TGTGCCAGCAGTCGACTAGCGGAACGCAATGAGCAGTTCTTC.